A selection of T cell receptor beta chains follows, all from one sample in a study of blood T cell repertoires in COVID-19. The assay was immunoSEQ multiplex PCR, and TCRdb's table has in-frame clones only and misses some. The sample has some 210,000 clones, roughly 77% seen once. Sequenced input: PBMCs or T cells enriched from blood (not recorded which). The source is a man between 35 and 55 years old who had recovered from COVID-19. The CDR3 runs from the conserved cysteine through the conserved F or W. The order of the fields is V gene, clone size, D gene, J gene, CDR3 DNA, CDR3 protein. D genes are given only for firm matches. A row's size may be missing; if present it is once, few, many or a size class.

V: TRBV6-4
size: .
D: .
J: TRBJ2-3
DNA: TGTGCCAGCAGTGACTCGGGGCCGGGACTTACCTACACAGATACGCAGTATTTT
CDR3: CASSDSGPGLTYTDTQYF

V: TRBV2
size: .
D: .
J: TRBJ2-7
DNA: TGTGCCGTCCGAGGCAGGGGACGTATCGAAACTTCCTACGAGCAGTACTTC
CDR3: CAVRGRGRIETSYEQYF

V: TRBV12-5
size: .
D: TRBD1
J: TRBJ2-2
DNA: TGTGCTAGTGGTTTGGACAGGGGCGGTCCAAGGGGGACCGGGGAGCTGTTTTTT
CDR3: CASGLDRGGPRGTGELFF

V: TRBV29-1
size: .
D: .
J: TRBJ1-2
DNA: TGCAGCGCCGGTGCGGGCTTGGGGGGCTATGGCTACACCTTC
CDR3: CSAGAGLGGYGYTF

V: TRBV19
size: .
D: TRBD1
J: TRBJ1-4
DNA: TGTGCCAGTAGTACCTCGGACAGGGGATTAGGTGCAAAACTGTTTTTT
CDR3: CASSTSDRGLGAKLFF

V: TRBV29-1
size: few
D: .
J: TRBJ2-2
DNA: TGCAGCGTTTCAGGCCAGAACACCGGGGAGCTGTTTTTT
CDR3: CSVSGQNTGELFF

V: TRBV30
size: .
D: .
J: TRBJ1-1
DNA: TGTGCCTGGAGATTCCCGGGGAACACTGAAGCTTTCTTT
CDR3: CAWRFPGNTEAFF

V: TRBV9
size: .
D: .
J: TRBJ2-4
DNA: TGTGCCAGCAGCGTGGAAGGGGTAGCCAAAAACATTCAGTACTTC
CDR3: CASSVEGVAKNIQYF

V: TRBV28
size: once
D: TRBD1
J: TRBJ1-5
DNA: TGTGCCAGCAGCTGGGGGACAGGGCCGAAGTTCAATCAGCCCCAGCATTTT
CDR3: CASSWGTGPKFNQPQHF

V: TRBV4-1
size: .
D: .
J: TRBJ1-1
DNA: TGCGCCAGCAGCTTAGGACAGTTCAGGGGAAACACTGAAGCTTTCTTT
CDR3: CASSLGQFRGNTEAFF

V: TRBV21-1
size: .
D: .
J: TRBJ2-7
DNA: TGTGCCAGCAGCCACATACTACCCCAGCAGTACTTC
CDR3: CASSHILPQQYF

V: TRBV11-2
size: .
D: TRBD1
J: TRBJ2-5
DNA: TGTGCCAGCAGCCCTACGACAGGGGGCACGGAGACCCAGTACTTC
CDR3: CASSPTTGGTETQYF

V: TRBV7-2
size: .
D: .
J: TRBJ2-5
DNA: TGTGCCAGCAGTCCCCCGCCGGGCGGGGAGACCCAGTACTTC
CDR3: CASSPPPGGETQYF

V: TRBV3-1/TRBV3-2
size: once
D: TRBD1
J: TRBJ1-6
DNA: TGTGCCAGCAGCCAAGGGACAGGTAATTCACCCCTCCACTTT
CDR3: CASSQGTGNSPLHF

V: TRBV3-1/TRBV3-2
size: .
D: TRBD1
J: TRBJ1-6
DNA: TGTGCCAGCAGGGGCCGGGACAGGTTTAATTCACCCCTCCACTTT
CDR3: CASRGRDRFNSPLHF

V: TRBV5-1
size: .
D: .
J: TRBJ1-2
DNA: TGCGCCAGCAGCGCATCCTACGATGGGCCTAAAAATGGCTACACCTTC
CDR3: CASSASYDGPKNGYTF

V: TRBV7-9
size: .
D: TRBD1
J: TRBJ1-1
DNA: TGTGCCAGCAGCTTAGGGAATACAGGGGCAGGTGAAGCTTTCTTT
CDR3: CASSLGNTGAGEAFF

V: TRBV9
size: .
D: TRBD2
J: TRBJ2-1
DNA: TGTGCCAGCAGCGTAAGGGCTAGCGGGACCTACAATGAGCAGTTCTTC
CDR3: CASSVRASGTYNEQFF

V: TRBV30
size: .
D: .
J: TRBJ1-2
DNA: TGTGCCTGGAGCCCCCCTACAGGAGGCTACACCTTC
CDR3: CAWSPPTGGYTF

V: TRBV7-9
size: .
D: .
J: TRBJ2-3
DNA: TGTGCCAGCAGCTTTTACGGGACTCCTCTAGCGGATACGCAGTATTTT
CDR3: CASSFYGTPLADTQYF

V: TRBV6-1
size: few
D: .
J: TRBJ1-4
DNA: TGTGCCAGCAGTGAGGCTCACCGCTCAACTAATGAAAAACTGTTTTTT
CDR3: CASSEAHRSTNEKLFF

V: TRBV11-1
size: once
D: TRBD2
J: TRBJ2-5
DNA: TGTGCCAGCACCCTAGCGGGAGGGGAGGAGACCCAGTACTTC
CDR3: CASTLAGGEETQYF

V: TRBV10-1
size: .
D: .
J: TRBJ2-5
DNA: TGCGCCAGCCGGCCAAGCGGTCCGGGGGAGACCCAGTACTTC
CDR3: CASRPSGPGETQYF

V: TRBV18
size: few
D: .
J: TRBJ1-6
DNA: TGTGCCAGCTCACCCCTAGAATCGAATTCACCCCTCCACTTT
CDR3: CASSPLESNSPLHF